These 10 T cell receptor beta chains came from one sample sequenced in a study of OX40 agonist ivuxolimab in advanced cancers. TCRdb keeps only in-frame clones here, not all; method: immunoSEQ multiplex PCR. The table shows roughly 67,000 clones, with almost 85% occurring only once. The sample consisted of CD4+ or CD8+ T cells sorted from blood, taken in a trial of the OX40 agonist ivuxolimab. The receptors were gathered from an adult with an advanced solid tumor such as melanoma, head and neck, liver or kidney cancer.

The CDR3 protein is CASSPGGVSEKLFF. In DNA form, the CDR3 reads TGTGCCAGCTCCCCTGGGGGGGTAAGCGAAAAACTGTTTTTT. The gene calls are TRBV18 and TRBJ1-4, with D possibly being TRBD1 (5 bases). Germline V gene sequence: CDR1 KGHSH, CDR2 LQKENI. CDR3 size: 14 residues. With 6 bases removed from V and 8 bases from J, the gap between germline ends came to 16 bases.

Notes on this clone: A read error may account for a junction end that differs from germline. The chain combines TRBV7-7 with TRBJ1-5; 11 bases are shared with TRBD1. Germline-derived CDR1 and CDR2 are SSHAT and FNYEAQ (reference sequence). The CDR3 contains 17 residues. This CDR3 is CASSLGSGQGAKQPQHF. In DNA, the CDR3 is TGTGCTAGCAGCTTAGGTTCCGGACAGGGGGCAAAACAGCCCCAGCATTTT.

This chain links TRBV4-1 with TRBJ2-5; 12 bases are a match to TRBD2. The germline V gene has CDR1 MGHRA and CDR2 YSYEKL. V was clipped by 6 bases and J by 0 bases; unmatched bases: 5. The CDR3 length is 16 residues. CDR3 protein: CASSPGTSGYQETQYF. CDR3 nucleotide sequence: TGCGCCAGCAGTCCCGGGACTAGCGGGTACCAAGAGACCCAGTACTTC.

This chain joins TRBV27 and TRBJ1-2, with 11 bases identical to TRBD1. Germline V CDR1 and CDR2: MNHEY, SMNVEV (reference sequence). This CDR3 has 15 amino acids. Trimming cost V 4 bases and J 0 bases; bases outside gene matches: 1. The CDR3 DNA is TGTGCCAGCAGTTCGGACAGGGGGCCTAACTATGGCTACACCTTC. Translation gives CASSSDRGPNYGYTF.

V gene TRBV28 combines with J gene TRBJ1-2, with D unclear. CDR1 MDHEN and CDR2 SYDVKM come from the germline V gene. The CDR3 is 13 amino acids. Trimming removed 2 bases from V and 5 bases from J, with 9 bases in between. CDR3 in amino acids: CASSLAESYGYTF. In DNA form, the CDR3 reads TGTGCCAGCAGTTTAGCCGAATCATATGGCTACACCTTC.

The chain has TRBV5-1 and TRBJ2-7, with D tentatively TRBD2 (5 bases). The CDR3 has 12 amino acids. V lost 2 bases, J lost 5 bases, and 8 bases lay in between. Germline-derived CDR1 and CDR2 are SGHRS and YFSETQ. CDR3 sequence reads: CASSFSGHEQYF. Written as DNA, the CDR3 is TGCGCCAGCAGCTTCAGCGGACACGAGCAGTACTTC.

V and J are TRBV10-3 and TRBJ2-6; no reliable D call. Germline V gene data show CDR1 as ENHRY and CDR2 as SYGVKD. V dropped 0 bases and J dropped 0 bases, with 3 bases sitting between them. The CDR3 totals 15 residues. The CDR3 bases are TGTGCCATCAGTGAGTCGGGCTCTGGGGCCAACGTCCTGACTTTC. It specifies CAISESGSGANVLTF.

CDR3 sequence: CASSVRLAGGSNTGELFF. CDR3 nucleotides: TGTGCCAGCAGCGTCCGACTAGCGGGAGGGTCGAACACCGGGGAGCTGTTTTTT. The chain has TRBV9 and TRBJ2-2; 14 bases fit TRBD2. V shed 2 bases, J shed 0 bases, and the junction held 3 bases outside the gene matches. The CDR3 is made up of 18 amino acids. From germline, CDR1 is SGDLS and CDR2 YYNGEE.

The CDR3 spells CASSPKPPYYGYTF. In DNA form, the CDR3 reads TGTGCCAGCAGCCCGAAGCCCCCCTACTATGGCTACACCTTC. This chain joins TRBV9 and TRBJ1-2; D remains ambiguous. The CDR3 is 14 residues long. Deletions cut 4 bases from V and 3 bases from J, with 13 bases between. Germline V gives CDR1 SGDLS, CDR2 YYNGEE.

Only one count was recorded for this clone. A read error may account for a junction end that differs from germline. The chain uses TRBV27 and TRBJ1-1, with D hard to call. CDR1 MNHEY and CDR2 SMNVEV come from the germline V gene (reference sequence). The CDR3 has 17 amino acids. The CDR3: CASSFIYSNSLNTEAFF. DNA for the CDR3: TGTGCCAGTAGTTTCATATACAGCAATAGTTTGAACACTGAAGCTTTCTTT.